The present entry profiles one TCR beta chain with its context. The antigen is not known. Gene names are mouse gene names. The read comes to an end 1 residue before the CDR3 does, leaving the germline J gene to fill in the end. The data derive from a study of tissue T cells after allogeneic stem cell transplantation. Method: immunoSEQ multiplex PCR; TCRdb's copy keeps in-frame clones and lacks some. The sample lists around 530 clones, around 66% seen once, with 9% to 12% in the top ten. Study-level results: Shared clones across patients were few; motif clustering revealed tissue-specific shared signatures. The study did not identify alloreactive or antigen-specific tissue TCRs, and some clones might be persisting host cells. Only a limited share of tissue TCRs appeared in blood or spleen. Within patients, tissue anatomy strongly shaped TCR repertoire composition.

This CDR3 contains 15 residues. The germline gives CDR1 NSHNY, CDR2 SYGAGN. J lost 2 bases, V lost 5 bases, and 4 bases had no gene match. The chain employs TRBV13-1 and TRBJ1-5, with TRBD1 matching 10 bases. This sequence was found in a female BALB/c mouse in good health. For this strain, the MHC haplotype corresponds to H2-d. Source material: gut tissue. The part of the CDR3 DNA that was read is TGTGCCAGCAGGGCCGGGACAGGGGACAACCAGGCTCCGCTT. Amino acid sequence: CASRAGTGDNQAPL. The entire CDR3 protein reads CASRAGTGDNQAPLF.